The source of this T cell receptor (beta chain) is a study of blood T cell repertoires in COVID-19. The assay was immunoSEQ multiplex PCR, and TCRdb's table has in-frame clones only and misses some. The sample lists approximately 360,000 clones, 88% occurring once. This CDR3 spans 15 amino acids. With V trimmed by 4 bases and J by 4 bases, 9 bases remained unmatched. CDR1 is SGHRS and CDR2 is YFSETQ in the germline V gene. The chain joins TRBV5-1 to TRBJ2-5; 8 bases fit TRBD2. The receptor's source is a woman in her 30s with acute COVID-19. Sample: PBMCs or T cells enriched from blood (not recorded which). This chain's CDR3 is CASSPTGGEGETQYF. CDR3 nucleotides: TGCGCCAGCAGCCCGACCGGGGGGGAAGGAGAGACCCAGTACTTC.